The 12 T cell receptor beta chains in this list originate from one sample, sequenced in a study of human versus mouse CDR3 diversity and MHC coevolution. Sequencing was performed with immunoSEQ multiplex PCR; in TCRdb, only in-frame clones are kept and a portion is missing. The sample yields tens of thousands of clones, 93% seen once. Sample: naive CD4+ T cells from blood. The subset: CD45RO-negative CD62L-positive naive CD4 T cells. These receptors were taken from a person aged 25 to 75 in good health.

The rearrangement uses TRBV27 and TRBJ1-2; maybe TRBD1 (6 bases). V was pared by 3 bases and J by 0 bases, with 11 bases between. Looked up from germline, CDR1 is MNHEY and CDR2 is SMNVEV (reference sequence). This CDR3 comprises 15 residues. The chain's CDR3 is CASSFGTTSNYGYTF. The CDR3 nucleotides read TGTGCCAGCAGTTTCGGGACAACCTCTAACTATGGCTACACCTTC.

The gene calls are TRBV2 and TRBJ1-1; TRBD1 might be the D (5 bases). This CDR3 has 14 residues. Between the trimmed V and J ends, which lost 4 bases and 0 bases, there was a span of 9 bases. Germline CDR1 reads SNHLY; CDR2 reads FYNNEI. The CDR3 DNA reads TGTGCCAGCAGTGGACAGCTTATGAACACTGAAGCTTTCTTT. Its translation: CASSGQLMNTEAFF.

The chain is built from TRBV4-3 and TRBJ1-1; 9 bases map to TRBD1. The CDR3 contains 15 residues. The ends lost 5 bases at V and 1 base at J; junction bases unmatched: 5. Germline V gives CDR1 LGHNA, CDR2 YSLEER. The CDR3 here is CASSSSGQGNTEAFF. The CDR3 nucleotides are TGCGCCAGCAGCTCATCGGGACAGGGGAACACTGAAGCTTTCTTT.

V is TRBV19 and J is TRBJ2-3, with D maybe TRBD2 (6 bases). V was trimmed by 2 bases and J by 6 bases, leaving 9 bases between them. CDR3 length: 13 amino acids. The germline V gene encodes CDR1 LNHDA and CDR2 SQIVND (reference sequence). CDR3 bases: TGTGCCAGTAGTATAACGGGGGACGATACGCAGTATTTT. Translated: CASSITGDDTQYF. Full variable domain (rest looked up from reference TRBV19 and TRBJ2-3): DGGITQSPKYLFRKEGQNVTLSCEQNLNHDAMYWYRQDPGQGLRLIYYSQIVNDFQKGDIAEGYSVSREKKESFPLTVTSAQKNPTAFYLCASSITGDDTQYFGPGTRLTVL.

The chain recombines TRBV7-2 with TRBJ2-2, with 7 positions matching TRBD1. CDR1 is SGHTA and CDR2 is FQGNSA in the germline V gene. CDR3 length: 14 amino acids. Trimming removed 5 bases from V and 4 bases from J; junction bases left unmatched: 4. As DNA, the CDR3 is TGTGCCAGCAGCCTGGGACAGATCACCGGGGAGCTGTTTTTT. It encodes CASSLGQITGELFF.

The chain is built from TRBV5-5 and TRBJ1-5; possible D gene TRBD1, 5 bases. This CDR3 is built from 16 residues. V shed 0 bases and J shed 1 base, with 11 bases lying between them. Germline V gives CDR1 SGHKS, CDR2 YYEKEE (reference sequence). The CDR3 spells CASSLVGGLSNQPQHF. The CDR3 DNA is TGTGCCAGCAGCTTGGTCGGGGGATTGAGCAATCAGCCCCAGCATTTT.

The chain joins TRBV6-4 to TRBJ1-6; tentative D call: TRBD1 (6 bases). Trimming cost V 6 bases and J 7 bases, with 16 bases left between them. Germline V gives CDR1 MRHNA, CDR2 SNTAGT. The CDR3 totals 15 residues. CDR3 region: CASRARTEDNSPLHF. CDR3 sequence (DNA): TGTGCCAGCAGGGCACGGACAGAGGACAATTCACCCCTCCACTTT.

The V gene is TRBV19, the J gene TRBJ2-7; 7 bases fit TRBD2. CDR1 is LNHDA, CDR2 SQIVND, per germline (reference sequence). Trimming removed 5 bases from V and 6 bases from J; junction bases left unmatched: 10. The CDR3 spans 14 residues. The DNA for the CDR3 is TGTGCCAGTAGTCCCGCCCGGGGGGTGAGCGAGCAGTACTTC. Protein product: CASSPARGVSEQYF.

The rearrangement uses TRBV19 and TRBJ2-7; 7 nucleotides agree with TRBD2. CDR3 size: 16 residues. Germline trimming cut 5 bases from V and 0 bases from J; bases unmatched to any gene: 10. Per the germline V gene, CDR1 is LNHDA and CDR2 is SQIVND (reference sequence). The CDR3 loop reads CASSLHHGRSSYEQYF. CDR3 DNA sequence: TGTGCCAGTAGTCTCCACCACGGGAGGAGCTCCTACGAGCAGTACTTC.

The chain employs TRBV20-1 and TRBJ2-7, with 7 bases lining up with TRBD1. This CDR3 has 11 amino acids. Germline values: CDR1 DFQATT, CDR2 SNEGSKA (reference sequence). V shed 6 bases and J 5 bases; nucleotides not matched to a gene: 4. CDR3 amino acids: CSAYDRDEQYF. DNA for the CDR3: TGCAGTGCCTACGACAGGGACGAGCAGTACTTC.

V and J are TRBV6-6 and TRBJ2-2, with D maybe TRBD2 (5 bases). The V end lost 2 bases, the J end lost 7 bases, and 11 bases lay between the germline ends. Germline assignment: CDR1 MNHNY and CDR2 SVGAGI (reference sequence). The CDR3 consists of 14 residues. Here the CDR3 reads CASSYLAGNGELFF. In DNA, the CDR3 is TGTGCCAGCAGTTACCTAGCAGGAAACGGGGAGCTGTTTTTT.

CDR3 loop: CASSPGQGPGYEQYF. The CDR3 DNA reads as TGCGCCAGCAGCCCGGGACAGGGTCCCGGGTACGAGCAGTACTTC. The V and J genes are TRBV5-1 and TRBJ2-7; TRBD1 matches 9 bases. The CDR3 has 15 residues. Germline CDR1 is SGHRS and CDR2 is YFSETQ. After removal of 4 bases from V and 4 bases from J, the junction contained 9 bases not matched to a gene.